A selection of T cell receptor beta chains follows, all from one sample in a study of Ad26.COV2.S vaccination and SARS-CoV-2 variants. This table comes from immunoSEQ multiplex PCR, and its TCRdb copy is limited to in-frame clones, with some not included. The top ten clones hold around 1.8% of a sample with about 500,000 clones, 89% of them seen once. The sequenced sample was peripheral blood, obtained in a trial of Ad26.COV2.S vaccine versus placebo. These receptor sequences come from a person between 18 and 59 years old who received the Ad26.COV2.S COVID-19 vaccine or a placebo. The CDR3 runs from the conserved cysteine through the conserved F or W. A D gene is named only where the DNA matches it firmly. Clone sizes are given selectively: once, few, many, or a class where the clone is expanded.

v_call	j_call	clone_size	cdr3_length	d_call	cdr3_aa	cdr3_nt
TRBV27	TRBJ2-6	-	14	-	CASRDSSGANVLTF	TGTGCCAGCAGGGACAGCTCTGGGGCCAACGTCCTGACTTTC
TRBV13	TRBJ2-2	-	16	-	CASSRRGPANTGELFF	TGTGCCAGCAGCCGAAGGGGCCCCGCGAACACCGGGGAGCTGTTTTTT
TRBV6-1	TRBJ2-1	-	17	TRBD1	CASSESVRQGYHNEQFF	TGTGCCAGCAGTGAATCGGTTCGACAGGGATACCACAATGAGCAGTTCTTC
TRBV19	TRBJ1-2	-	13	TRBD1	CASSIQGDYGYTF	TGTGCCAGTAGTATCCAGGGGGACTATGGCTACACCTTC
TRBV2	TRBJ2-7	-	14	TRBD2	CASRSGRANYEQYF	TGTGCCAGCAGGAGCGGGAGGGCCAACTACGAGCAGTACTTC
TRBV6-2/TRBV6-3	TRBJ1-1	-	14	-	CASSRDSTILEAFF	TGTGCCAGCAGCCGCGACAGTACTATATTAGAAGCTTTCTTT
TRBV11-2	TRBJ1-1	few	13	-	CASSLMGGTEAFF	TGTGCCAGCAGCTTAATGGGAGGCACTGAAGCTTTCTTT
TRBV9	TRBJ2-1	-	16	TRBD1	CASSVGGTGGGNEQFF	TGTGCCAGCAGCGTAGGAGGGACAGGGGGTGGGAATGAGCAGTTCTTC
TRBV7-2	TRBJ2-3	-	15	TRBD2	CASSTSGEVFDTQYF	TGTGCCAGCAGTACTAGCGGGGAGGTTTTCGATACGCAGTATTTT
TRBV7-9	TRBJ1-1	-	14	-	CASSLINQNTEAFF	TGTGCCAGCAGCTTAATTAACCAGAACACTGAAGCTTTCTTT